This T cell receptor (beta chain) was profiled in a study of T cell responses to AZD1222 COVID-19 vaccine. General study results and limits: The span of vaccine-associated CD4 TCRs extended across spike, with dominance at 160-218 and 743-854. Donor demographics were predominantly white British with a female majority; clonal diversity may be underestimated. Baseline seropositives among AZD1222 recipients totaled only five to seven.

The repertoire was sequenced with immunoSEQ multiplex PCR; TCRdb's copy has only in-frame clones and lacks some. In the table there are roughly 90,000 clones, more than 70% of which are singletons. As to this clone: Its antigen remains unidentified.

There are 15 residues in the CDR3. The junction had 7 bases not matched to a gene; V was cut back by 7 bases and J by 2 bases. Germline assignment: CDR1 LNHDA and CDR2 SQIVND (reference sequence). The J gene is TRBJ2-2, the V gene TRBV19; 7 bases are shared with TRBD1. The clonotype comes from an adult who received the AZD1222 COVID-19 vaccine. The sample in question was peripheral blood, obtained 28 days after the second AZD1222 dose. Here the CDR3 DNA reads TGTGCCAGTAAAAGGGACAGAGTTAACACCGGGGAGCTGTTTTTT. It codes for CASKRDRVNTGELFF.